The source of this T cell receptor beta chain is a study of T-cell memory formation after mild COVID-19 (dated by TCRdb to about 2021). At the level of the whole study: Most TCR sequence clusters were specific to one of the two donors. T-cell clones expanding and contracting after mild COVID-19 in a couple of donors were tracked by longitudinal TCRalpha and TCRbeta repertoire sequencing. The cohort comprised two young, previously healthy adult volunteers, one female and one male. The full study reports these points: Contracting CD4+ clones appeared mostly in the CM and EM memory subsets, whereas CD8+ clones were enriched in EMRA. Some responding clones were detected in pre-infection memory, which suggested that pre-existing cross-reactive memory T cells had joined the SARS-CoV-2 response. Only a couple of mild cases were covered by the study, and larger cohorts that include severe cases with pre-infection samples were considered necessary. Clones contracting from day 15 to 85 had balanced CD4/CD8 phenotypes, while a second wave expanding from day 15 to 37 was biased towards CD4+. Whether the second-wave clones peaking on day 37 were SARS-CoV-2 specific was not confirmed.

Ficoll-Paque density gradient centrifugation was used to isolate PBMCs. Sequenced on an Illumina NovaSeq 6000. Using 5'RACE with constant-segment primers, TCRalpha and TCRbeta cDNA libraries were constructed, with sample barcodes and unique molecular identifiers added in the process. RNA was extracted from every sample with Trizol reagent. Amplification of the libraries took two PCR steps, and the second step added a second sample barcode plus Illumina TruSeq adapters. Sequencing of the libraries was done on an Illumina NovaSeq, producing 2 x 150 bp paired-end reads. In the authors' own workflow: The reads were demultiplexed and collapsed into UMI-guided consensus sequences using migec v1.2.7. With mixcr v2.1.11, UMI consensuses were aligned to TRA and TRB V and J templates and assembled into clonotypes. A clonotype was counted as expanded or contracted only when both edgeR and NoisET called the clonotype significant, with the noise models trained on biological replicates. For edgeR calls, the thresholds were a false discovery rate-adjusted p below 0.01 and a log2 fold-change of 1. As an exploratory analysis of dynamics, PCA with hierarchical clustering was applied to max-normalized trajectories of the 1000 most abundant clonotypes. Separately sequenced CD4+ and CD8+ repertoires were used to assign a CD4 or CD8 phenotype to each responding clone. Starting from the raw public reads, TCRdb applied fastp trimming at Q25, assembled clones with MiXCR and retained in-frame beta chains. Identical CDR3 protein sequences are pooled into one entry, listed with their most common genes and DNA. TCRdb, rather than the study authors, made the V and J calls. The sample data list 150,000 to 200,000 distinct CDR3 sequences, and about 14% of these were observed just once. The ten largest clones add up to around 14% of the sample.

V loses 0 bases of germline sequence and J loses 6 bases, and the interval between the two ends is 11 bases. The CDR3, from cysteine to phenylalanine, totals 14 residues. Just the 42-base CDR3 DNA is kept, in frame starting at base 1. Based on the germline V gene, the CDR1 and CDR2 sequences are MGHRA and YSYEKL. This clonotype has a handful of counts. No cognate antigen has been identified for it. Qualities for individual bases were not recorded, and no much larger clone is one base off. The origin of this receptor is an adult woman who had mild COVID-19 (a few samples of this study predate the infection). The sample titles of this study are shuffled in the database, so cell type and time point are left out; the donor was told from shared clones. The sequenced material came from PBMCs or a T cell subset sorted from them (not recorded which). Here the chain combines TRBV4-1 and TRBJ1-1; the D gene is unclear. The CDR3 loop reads CASSQDPTFSEAFF. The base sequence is TGCGCCAGCAGCCAAGATCCCACGTTTTCTGAAGCTTTCTTT.